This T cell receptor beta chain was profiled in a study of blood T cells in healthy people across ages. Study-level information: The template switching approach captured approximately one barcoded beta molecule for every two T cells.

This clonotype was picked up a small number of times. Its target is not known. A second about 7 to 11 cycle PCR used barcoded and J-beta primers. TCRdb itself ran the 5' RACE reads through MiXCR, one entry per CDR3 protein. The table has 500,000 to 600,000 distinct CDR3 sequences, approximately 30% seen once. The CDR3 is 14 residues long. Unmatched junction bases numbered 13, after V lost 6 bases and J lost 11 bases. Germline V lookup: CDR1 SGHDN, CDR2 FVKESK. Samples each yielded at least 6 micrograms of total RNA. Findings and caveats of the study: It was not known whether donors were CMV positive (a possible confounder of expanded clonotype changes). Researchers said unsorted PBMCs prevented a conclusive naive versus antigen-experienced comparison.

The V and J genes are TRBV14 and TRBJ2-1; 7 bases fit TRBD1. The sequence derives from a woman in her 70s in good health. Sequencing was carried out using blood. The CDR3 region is CASSPTRSTGKQFF. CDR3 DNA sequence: TGTGCCAGCAGTCCCACCCGGTCGACAGGGAAGCAGTTCTTC. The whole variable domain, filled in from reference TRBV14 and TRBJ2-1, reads EAGVTQFPSHSVIEKGQTVTLRCDPISGHDNLYWYRRVMGKEIKFLLHFVKESKQDESGMPNNRFLAERTGGTYSTLKVQPAELEDSGVYFCASSPTRSTGKQFFGPGTRLTVL.